The 10 T cell receptor beta chains given below trace back to one sample, sequenced in a study of T cells in tumors and immune-related adverse events. Only in-frame clones appear in the TCRdb table, and some are missing; sequencing was by immunoSEQ multiplex PCR. The sample consists of about 11,000 clones, roughly 92% of them appearing once. The sequenced sample was lymph node tissue, obtained from a patient treated with anti-PD-1 therapy. The receptor source for this set is a female donor with metastatic renal cell carcinoma.

This chain links TRBV20-1 with TRBJ2-3; D remains unclear. Germline CDR1 reads DFQATT; CDR2 reads SNEGSKA (reference sequence). The CDR3 covers 11 residues. The CDR3 bases are TGCCAAGCTTCAAACACAGATACGCAGTATTTT. Translated: CQASNTDTQYF.

This chain connects TRBV5-1 to TRBJ2-2; D unclear. Germline V gene data show CDR1 as SGHRS and CDR2 as YFSETQ. The CDR3 length is 15 residues. Trimming took off 0 bases at V and 3 bases at J, with 9 bases between the two ends. CDR3 sequence: CASSLVRVHTGELFF. CDR3 DNA: TGCGCCAGCAGCTTGGTGCGAGTGCACACCGGGGAGCTGTTTTTT. The whole variable domain, filled in from reference TRBV5-1 and TRBJ2-2, reads KAGVTQTPRYLIKTRGQQVTLSCSPISGHRSVSWYQQTPGQGLQFLFEYFSETQRNKGNFPGRFSGRQFSNSRSEMNVSTLELGDSALYLCASSLVRVHTGELFFGEGSRLTVL.

The chain links TRBV27 to TRBJ2-2; no clear D gene. Germline V gene data show CDR1 as MNHEY and CDR2 as SMNVEV (reference sequence). The CDR3 is 12 amino acids. V was shortened by 8 bases and J by 6 bases, with 10 bases between the two germline ends. Here the CDR3 reads CASRTRAGELFF. For the CDR3, the DNA is TGTGCCAGCCGAACTCGCGCCGGGGAGCTGTTTTTT.

This chain joins TRBV6-5 and TRBJ1-1, with a weak D call TRBD1 (6 bases). The CDR3 consists of 13 residues. V was clipped by 8 bases and J by 1 base, with 11 bases between them. Germline loops: CDR1 MNHEY, CDR2 SVGAGI. The CDR3 coding sequence is TGTGCCAGCGGTAGGGGGGGGAACACTGAAGCTTTCTTT. The encoded protein is CASGRGGNTEAFF.

CDR3 residues: CASSLAAGDYGYTF. In DNA form, the CDR3 reads TGTGCCAGCAGTTTAGCGGCAGGGGACTATGGCTACACCTTC. The chain recombines TRBV27 with TRBJ1-2; a weak D match, TRBD1 (6 bases). The germline V and J ends were trimmed by 2 bases and 3 bases, with 10 bases remaining between them. The length of the CDR3 is 14 residues. Per the germline V gene, CDR1 is MNHEY and CDR2 is SMNVEV (reference sequence).

This sequence joins TRBV7-9 and TRBJ2-3; tentatively, D is TRBD2 (5 bases). The germline gives CDR1 SEHNR, CDR2 FQNEAQ (reference sequence). There are 15 residues in the CDR3. V was clipped by 1 base and J by 2 bases, with 10 bases between them. CDR3 nucleotides: TGTGCCAGCAGCTTAGGGAATAGCGTCACAGATACGCAGTATTTT. Its protein is CASSLGNSVTDTQYF. Supplemented by reference TRBV7-9 and TRBJ2-3, the full variable domain reads DTGVSQNPRHKITKRGQNVTFRCDPISEHNRLYWYRQTLGQGPEFLTYFQNEAQLEKSRLLSDRFSAERPKGSFSTLEIQRTEQGDSAMYLCASSLGNSVTDTQYFGPGTRLTVL.

V is TRBV7-2 and J is TRBJ1-1; maybe TRBD1 (5 bases). Germline V gene lookup returns CDR1 SGHTA and CDR2 FQGNSA. The length of the CDR3 is 14 residues. V lost 1 base and J lost 4, with 10 bases in between. The CDR3: CASSLGTQATEAFF. The CDR3 nucleotides read TGTGCCAGCAGCTTAGGCACACAGGCCACTGAAGCTTTCTTT.

The chain is built from TRBV4-1 and TRBJ2-7; 9 bases agree with TRBD1. Germline V lookup: CDR1 MGHRA, CDR2 YSYEKL. With 2 bases clipped from V and 2 bases from J, the junction kept 7 bases outside the gene matches. This CDR3 is built from 16 residues. CDR3 sequence (DNA): TGCGCCAGCAGCCAATTCACAGGGGGCGGGACCTACGAGCAGTACTTC. This translates into CASSQFTGGGTYEQYF.

This clone was picked up a small number of times. The genes are TRBV11-2 and TRBJ2-4; 8 positions agree with TRBD2. The germline V gene encodes CDR1 SGHAT and CDR2 FQNNGV. V dropped 2 bases and J dropped 7; count of bases not matched to a gene: 4. The CDR3 runs 14 residues. The CDR3 region is CASSLTGGPNIQYF. DNA of the CDR3: TGTGCCAGCAGCTTAACGGGAGGGCCTAACATTCAGTACTTC.

This clone was recorded once. The V and J genes are TRBV5-6 and TRBJ1-2; a possible D gene is TRBD1 (6 bases). With 5 bases removed from V and 2 bases from J, the gap between germline ends came to 13 bases. This CDR3 has 14 amino acids. Per the germline V gene, CDR1 is SGHDT and CDR2 is YYEEEE. This chain's CDR3 is CASRDEGVNYGYTF. The CDR3, as DNA: TGTGCCAGCAGGGACGAGGGGGTAAACTATGGCTACACCTTC.